One T cell receptor beta chain is described in this entry. This CDR3 is 15 amino acids long. Germline lookup yields CDR1 MNHNY and CDR2 SVGAGI (reference sequence). V lost 7 bases and J lost 0, with 15 bases in between. This entry comes from a study of control samples from healthy donors and cancer patients. Using immunoSEQ multiplex PCR, the repertoire was profiled, and TCRdb retains in-frame clones only, with some absent. The data hold approximately 150,000 clones, with 91% observed a single time. Sequenced material: blood. The receptor's source is a young man in good health. The chain has TRBV6-6 and TRBJ1-1, with a tentative D call TRBD1 (5 bases). The CDR3, as DNA: TGTGCCAGCACCCGGGGGGGAGGAATGAACACTGAAGCTTTCTTT. Translating gives CASTRGGGMNTEAFF.